This is a list of T cell receptor beta chains from one sample in a study of beta chain features in type 1 diabetes. The repertoire was sequenced with immunoSEQ multiplex PCR; TCRdb's copy has only in-frame clones and lacks some. Of about 45,000 clones in the sample, approximately 68% were seen once. The source material was Tregs from blood. The receptors here all came from a woman between 18 and 29 years old with type 1 diabetes. The CDR3 runs from the conserved cysteine through the conserved F or W. D genes are given only for firm matches. Only part of the rows carry a size: once, few, many, or a class if the clone is expanded.

D	V	size	J	CDR3	DNA
-	TRBV7-9	few	TRBJ1-2	CASSQRDSGYTF	TGTGCCAGCAGCCAACGGGACTCCGGCTACACCTTC
-	TRBV7-9	-	TRBJ2-2	CASSVGGALTGELFF	TGTGCCAGCAGCGTCGGCGGGGCACTTACCGGGGAGCTGTTTTTT
-	TRBV27	once	TRBJ2-4	CASSSIRGIQYF	TGTGCCAGCAGTAGCATTAGGGGCATTCAGTACTTC
-	TRBV29-1	-	TRBJ1-5	CSVGGGNQPQHF	TGCAGCGTTGGCGGGGGTAATCAGCCCCAGCATTTT
TRBD2	TRBV5-6	-	TRBJ2-2	CASSLGTSDTGELFF	TGTGCCAGCAGCTTAGGGACTAGCGACACCGGGGAGCTGTTTTTT
-	TRBV7-2	-	TRBJ1-1	CASSLGGGGKAFF	TGTGCCAGCAGCTTAGGAGGGGGGGGTAAGGCTTTCTTT
TRBD1	TRBV7-8	few	TRBJ1-2	CASSLSGGLGYTF	TGTGCCAGCAGCTTATCAGGGGGCCTCGGCTACACCTTC
-	TRBV10-3	few	TRBJ1-5	CAISDRGQPQHF	TGTGCCATCAGTGACAGGGGTCAGCCCCAGCATTTT
TRBD2	TRBV4-3	-	TRBJ2-1	CASSQEGPLAGGPNEQFF	TGCGCCAGCAGCCAAGAGGGGCCCCTAGCGGGAGGGCCTAATGAGCAGTTCTTC
TRBD2	TRBV7-9	-	TRBJ2-1	CASSRTSGRKNEQFF	TGTGCCAGCAGCCGGACTAGCGGGAGAAAGAATGAGCAGTTCTTC
-	TRBV5-1	-	TRBJ2-7	CASSPGGGWDEQYF	TGCGCCAGCAGCCCTGGAGGAGGCTGGGACGAGCAGTACTTC
TRBD2	TRBV4-1	-	TRBJ2-1	CASSLGLVGNEQFF	TGCGCCAGCAGCCTAGGACTAGTAGGCAATGAGCAGTTCTTC
TRBD2	TRBV11-3	-	TRBJ2-5	CASSLDSGSSETQYF	TGTGCCAGCAGCTTAGATAGCGGGAGTTCCGAGACCCAGTACTTC
TRBD2	TRBV5-1	few	TRBJ2-1	CASSFGLAGGLNEQFF	TGCGCCAGCAGCTTCGGGTTAGCGGGGGGGCTGAATGAGCAGTTCTTC
-	TRBV20-1	-	TRBJ1-2	CSARGQGGYTF	TGCAGTGCTAGAGGTCAGGGAGGCTACACCTTC
-	TRBV2	few	TRBJ2-3	CASSEREVRNTQYF	TGTGCCAGCAGTGAGCGGGAAGTCCGGAATACGCAGTATTTT
-	TRBV11-3	-	TRBJ2-5	CASSRQLSETQYF	TGTGCCAGCAGCCGACAGCTTTCTGAGACCCAGTACTTC
TRBD2	TRBV14	-	TRBJ2-1	CASSPLGTSGYNEQFF	TGTGCCAGCAGCCCCCTGGGGACTAGCGGGTACAATGAGCAGTTCTTC
-	TRBV5-6	-	TRBJ2-1	CASSLAGWDEQFF	TGTGCCAGCAGCTTGGCCGGGTGGGATGAGCAGTTCTTC
-	TRBV7-2	few	TRBJ1-1	CASSLFAWNTEAFF	TGTGCCAGCAGCCTATTCGCTTGGAACACTGAAGCTTTCTTT
TRBD2	TRBV30	-	TRBJ2-5	CAWSPGLAGNQETQYF	TGTGCCTGGAGCCCCGGACTAGCGGGGAACCAAGAGACCCAGTACTTC
-	TRBV7-2	-	TRBJ2-7	CASSLARAGTYEQYF	TGTGCCAGCAGCTTAGCGCGAGCCGGGACCTACGAGCAGTACTTC
-	TRBV7-8	few	TRBJ2-7	CASSSPTLRLTARYEQYF	TGTGCCAGCAGCTCTCCAACACTTCGACTGACGGCTCGCTACGAGCAGTACTTC
TRBD2	TRBV7-2	-	TRBJ2-1	CASSVWGLAGGEQFF	TGTGCCAGCAGCGTCTGGGGTCTAGCGGGGGGGGAGCAGTTCTTC
-	TRBV7-9	few	TRBJ2-2	CASRFSGGENTGELFF	TGTGCCAGCAGGTTCTCGGGCGGGGAGAACACCGGGGAGCTGTTTTTT
-	TRBV28	-	TRBJ1-5	CASSFAGAESQPQHF	TGTGCCAGCAGTTTCGCGGGCGCGGAAAGTCAGCCCCAGCATTTT
-	TRBV13	-	TRBJ1-1	CASSFRLRVSMNTEAFF	TGTGCCAGCAGCTTCCGTCTGAGGGTCAGCATGAACACTGAAGCTTTCTTT
-	TRBV25-1	-	TRBJ2-1	CASSRGGWPYNEQFF	TGTGCCAGCTCTCGTGGGGGGTGGCCCTACAATGAGCAGTTCTTC
TRBD2	TRBV29-1	-	TRBJ2-1	CSAAGGSYNEQFF	TGCAGCGCCGCGGGGGGGTCGTACAATGAGCAGTTCTTC
TRBD1	TRBV7-9	-	TRBJ2-2	CASSWTGTGELFF	TGTGCCAGCAGCTGGACAGGGACCGGGGAGCTGTTTTTT
-	TRBV14	-	TRBJ2-2	CASSQANLGGTGELFF	TGTGCCAGCAGCCAAGCCAACCTCGGGGGCACCGGGGAGCTGTTTTTT
TRBD1	TRBV5-1	-	TRBJ1-1	CASRPRGPGEAFF	TGCGCCAGCAGGCCCAGGGGGCCGGGTGAAGCTTTCTTT
-	TRBV10-2	-	TRBJ1-1	CASMWGLYGNTEAFF	TGCGCCAGCATGTGGGGGCTCTATGGGAACACTGAAGCTTTCTTT
TRBD1	TRBV10-3	-	TRBJ1-1	CAIRERDSGTEAFF	TGTGCCATCAGGGAGCGGGACAGCGGCACTGAAGCTTTCTTT
-	TRBV7-2	-	TRBJ2-2	CASSKTLGTGELFF	TGTGCCAGCAGCAAAACCCTCGGTACCGGGGAGCTGTTTTTT
TRBD2	TRBV11-2	-	TRBJ2-3	CASSLLAGFLDTQYF	TGTGCCAGCAGCCTGCTAGCGGGGTTTCTAGATACGCAGTATTTT
-	TRBV19	-	TRBJ2-2	CASSSGVNTGELFF	TGTGCCAGTAGCTCGGGAGTGAACACCGGGGAGCTGTTTTTT
-	TRBV18	-	TRBJ2-7	CASSARTDEQYF	TGTGCCAGCTCAGCCCGGACAGACGAGCAGTACTTC
TRBD2	TRBV5-6	few	TRBJ2-5	CASRGLAGGKETQYF	TGTGCCAGCAGGGGACTAGCGGGGGGTAAAGAGACCCAGTACTTC
-	TRBV25-1	-	TRBJ1-1	CASSEARGEAFF	TGTGCCAGCAGTGAAGCACGGGGTGAAGCTTTCTTT
TRBD1	TRBV7-2	-	TRBJ2-7	CASTRTGERTYEQYF	TGTGCCAGCACCCGAACAGGGGAAAGGACTTACGAGCAGTACTTC
-	TRBV27	-	TRBJ2-7	CASSLRGGVAYEQYF	TGTGCCAGCAGTTTACGGGGCGGGGTCGCCTACGAGCAGTACTTC
TRBD2	TRBV5-1	-	TRBJ2-1	CASSLVPSGLDEQFF	TGCGCCAGCAGCTTGGTGCCTAGCGGGCTCGATGAGCAGTTCTTC
-	TRBV2	-	TRBJ1-2	CASKPPLGGNYGYTF	TGTGCCAGCAAACCCCCCTTGGGGGGGAACTATGGCTACACCTTC
-	TRBV5-1	-	TRBJ1-5	CASSLDISGGQPQHF	TGCGCCAGCAGCTTAGACATATCCGGAGGTCAGCCCCAGCATTTT
-	TRBV7-7	-	TRBJ2-1	CASSLLPGGPNEQFF	TGTGCTAGCAGCTTGTTACCAGGGGGGCCCAATGAGCAGTTCTTC
-	TRBV5-6	-	TRBJ2-5	CASSRLDRPQETQYF	TGTGCCAGCAGCCGTTTGGACAGACCTCAAGAGACCCAGTACTTC
TRBD1	TRBV7-2	-	TRBJ1-1	CASSLNGQGYTEAFF	TGTGCCAGCAGCTTAAACGGACAGGGGTACACTGAAGCTTTCTTT
TRBD2	TRBV30	-	TRBJ2-1	CAWSGGEGRSEQFF	TGTGCCTGGAGTGGGGGGGAGGGCCGCAGTGAGCAGTTCTTC
-	TRBV5-5	-	TRBJ1-6	CASSSGLLLQSPLHF	TGTGCCAGCAGCTCGGGATTACTCCTTCAGTCACCCCTCCACTTT
-	TRBV19	-	TRBJ2-7	CASSISSGGPYEQYF	TGTGCCAGTAGTATATCCTCCGGGGGGCCCTACGAGCAGTACTTC
TRBD1	TRBV6-5	few	TRBJ2-7	CASSPTGGSSYEQYF	TGTGCCAGCAGTCCAACAGGGGGGAGCTCCTACGAGCAGTACTTC
TRBD2	TRBV5-1	-	TRBJ2-7	CASRFSGGMYEQYF	TGCGCCAGCAGATTTAGCGGGGGGATGTACGAGCAGTACTTC